Below, 22 T cell receptor beta chains from the same sample are listed, as sequenced in a study of CD8 T cells in Susac syndrome. The authors reverse transcribed roughly 0.5 to 1 ug RNA with random hexamers. MiXCR, run by TCRdb on the immunoSEQ multiplex PCR reads, gives a single entry per CDR3 protein. Found here are roughly 200,000 distinct CDR3 sequences, around 95% of them singletons; the top ten hold approximately 0.09%. The sequencing sample was made of CD4+ T cells from PBMCs. These receptors all come from a human donor with multiple sclerosis.

The chain joins TRBV20-1 to TRBJ2-1; 14 nucleotides agree with TRBD2. With 5 bases clipped from V and 7 bases from J, the junction kept 4 bases outside the gene matches. This CDR3 is built from 14 residues. CDR1 is DFQATT, CDR2 SNEGSKA, per germline (reference sequence). CDR3 sequence: CSALRTSGGNEQFF. CDR3 in DNA: TGCAGTGCTTTAAGGACTAGCGGGGGGAATGAGCAGTTCTTC.

V is TRBV7-9 and J is TRBJ1-1, with a tentative D call TRBD1 (5 bases). The germline V and J ends were trimmed by 3 bases and 1 base, with 9 bases remaining between them. The CDR3 covers 14 residues. Per the germline V gene, CDR1 is SEHNR and CDR2 is FQNEAQ (reference sequence). CDR3 nucleotide sequence: TGTGCCAGCAGCTTCGCGGGGGAGAACACTGAAGCTTTCTTT. Protein sequence: CASSFAGENTEAFF. Variable domain in full (rest from reference TRBV7-9 and TRBJ1-1): DTGVSQNPRHKITKRGQNVTFRCDPISEHNRLYWYRQTLGQGPEFLTYFQNEAQLEKSRLLSDRFSAERPKGSFSTLEIQRTEQGDSAMYLCASSFAGENTEAFFGQGTRLTVV.

This clonotype appeared once. V is TRBV4-3 and J is TRBJ2-7; tentatively, D is TRBD1 (5 bases). Germline V gene data show CDR1 as LGHNA and CDR2 as YSLEER. The CDR3 covers 15 residues. Deletions cut 0 bases from V and 2 bases from J, with 11 bases between. The CDR3 nucleotides are TGCGCCAGCAGCCAAGATGATGGCAGGGCCTACGAGCAGTACTTC. The encoded protein is CASSQDDGRAYEQYF.

This rearrangement joins TRBV6-4 to TRBJ2-3; D possibly corresponds to TRBD2 (6 bases). This CDR3 has 16 residues. The V and J ends lost 1 base and 0 bases respectively, with 11 bases between them. CDR1 is MRHNA, CDR2 SNTAGT, per germline. The CDR3 sequence is CASSDWEAFSTDTQYF. As DNA, the CDR3 is TGTGCCAGCAGTGACTGGGAGGCCTTTAGCACAGATACGCAGTATTTT.

This rearrangement joins TRBV30 to TRBJ2-3; 10 bases map to TRBD2. Germline assignment: CDR1 GTSNPN and CDR2 SVGIG (reference sequence). The CDR3 consists of 14 residues. V lost 0 bases and J lost 3; bases outside the gene matches: 0. CDR3 in DNA: TGTGCCTGGAGTGTGGGACTAGCGACAGATACGCAGTATTTT. This gives the protein CAWSVGLATDTQYF.

The chain links TRBV7-3 to TRBJ2-1; TRBD1 might be the D (6 bases). The CDR3 is made up of 13 amino acids. The V end was cut by 7 bases, the J end by 9 bases, with 16 bases between. Germline V gives CDR1 SGHTA, CDR2 FQGTGA. In nucleotides, the CDR3 is TGTGCCAGCACCCAGGCCAGGGGTGGTGAGCAGTTCTTC. Its translation is CASTQARGGEQFF.

The rearrangement uses TRBV30 and TRBJ1-5; tentatively, D is TRBD1 (5 bases). With 0 bases removed from V and 9 bases from J, the gap between germline ends came to 15 bases. Germline assignment: CDR1 GTSNPN and CDR2 SVGIG (reference sequence). This CDR3 comprises 14 residues. CDR3 bases: TGTGCCTGGAGTGTCGGGCAGGGAGAATTGCCCCAGCATTTT. As protein: CAWSVGQGELPQHF.

The J gene is TRBJ2-5, the V gene TRBV29-1, with 8 bases that match TRBD1. After removal of 5 bases from V and 2 bases from J, the junction contained 7 bases not matched to a gene. Germline V lookup: CDR1 SQVTM, CDR2 ANQGSEA. CDR3 length equals 14 residues. CDR3 in amino acids: CSVSRTGRQETQYF. The CDR3 region has the DNA TGCAGCGTTTCCCGGACAGGGCGGCAAGAGACCCAGTACTTC.

This chain uses TRBV3-1 with TRBJ1-1; 8 bases align to TRBD1. Per the germline V gene, CDR1 is LGHDT and CDR2 is YNNKEL (reference sequence). The CDR3 is 16 residues long. V was pared by 2 bases and J by 9 bases, with 14 bases of the junction left unmatched. The DNA for the CDR3 is TGTGCCAGCAGCCAATCGAGGCAGGGGGCGCGTGCGAAAGCTTTCTTT. Its translation is CASSQSRQGARAKAFF. Based on the CDR3 plus reference TRBV3-1 and TRBJ1-1, the full variable domain is DTAVSQTPKYLVTQMGNDKSIKCEQNLGHDTMYWYKQDSKKFLKIMFSYNNKELIINETVPNRFSPKSPDKAHLNLHINSLELGDSAVYFCASSQSRQGARAKAFFGQGTRLTVV.

The V call is TRBV7-2, the J call TRBJ1-4; D uncertain. Trimming cost V 1 base and J 8 bases, with 11 bases left between them. CDR3 length: 14 amino acids. Germline V gene lookup returns CDR1 SGHTA and CDR2 FQGNSA. The DNA for the CDR3 is TGTGCCAGCAGCTTAGGAGTATTGAGGGAAAAACTGTTTTTT. Translation gives CASSLGVLREKLFF.

The V gene is TRBV3-1, the J gene TRBJ1-1; no reliable D call. Germline V gene lookup returns CDR1 LGHDT and CDR2 YNNKEL (reference sequence). The CDR3 covers 11 residues. Between the trimmed V and J ends, which lost 0 bases and 11 bases, there was a span of 7 bases. The CDR3 DNA sequence: TGTGCCAGCAGCCAAGAGGAAGCGGCTTTCTTT. This gives the protein CASSQEEAAFF.

The chain carries TRBV9 and TRBJ1-6; 7 positions agree with TRBD1. CDR1 and CDR2 (germline): SGDLS, YYNGEE. J was trimmed by 8 bases and V by 0 bases; bases with no gene match: 2. The CDR3 length is 14 residues. In DNA, the CDR3 is TGTGCCAGCAGCGTAGAGGGGGCGTATTCACCCCTCCACTTT. It codes for CASSVEGAYSPLHF.

The chain joins TRBV20-1 to TRBJ1-2; no reliable D call. The CDR3 totals 11 residues. Germline-derived CDR1 and CDR2 are DFQATT and SNEGSKA (reference sequence). The CDR3 DNA reads as TGCAGAACCTCGTGGGACTATGGCTACACCTTC. As protein: CRTSWDYGYTF.

This chain connects TRBV20-1 to TRBJ2-7, with D unclear. Germline V gene sequence: CDR1 DFQATT, CDR2 SNEGSKA (reference sequence). The CDR3 spans 11 residues. Deletions cut 2 bases from V and 5 bases from J, with 7 bases between. The DNA of the CDR3 is TGCAGTGCTAGACCCGGCCACGAGCAGTACTTC. Protein sequence: CSARPGHEQYF.

The gene calls are TRBV3-1 and TRBJ2-7; 10 bases are shared with TRBD1. This CDR3 region has 15 residues. CDR1 and CDR2 from the germline V gene are LGHDT and YNNKEL (reference sequence). V was clipped by 0 bases and J by 3 bases; unmatched bases: 2. This CDR3 reads CASSQDWTGGYEQYF. CDR3 nucleotide sequence: TGTGCCAGCAGCCAAGATTGGACAGGGGGCTACGAGCAGTACTTC.

The chain carries TRBV20-1 and TRBJ2-7; the D is unclear. The CDR3 has 15 amino acids. Germline CDR1 is DFQATT and CDR2 is SNEGSKA (reference sequence). V was cut by 3 bases and J by 0 bases, with 15 bases left in between. The CDR3 spells CSASLSDKASYEQYF. The CDR3 DNA follows: TGCAGTGCTAGTCTCTCAGACAAAGCCTCCTACGAGCAGTACTTC.

The chain joins TRBV7-3 to TRBJ1-2; 11 bases map to TRBD1. Trimming cost V 2 bases and J 7 bases; bases outside gene matches: 3. The V gene's germline CDR1 is SGHTA and CDR2 FQGTGA. This CDR3 region has 14 residues. CDR3 loop: CASSLGTGGGGYTF. As DNA, the CDR3 is TGTGCCAGCAGCTTAGGGACAGGGGGAGGTGGCTACACCTTC. Variable domain in full (rest from reference TRBV7-3 and TRBJ1-2): GAGVSQTPSNKVTEKGKYVELRCDPISGHTALYWYRQSLGQGPEFLIYFQGTGAADDSGLPNDRFFAVRPEGSVSTLKIQRTERGDSAVYLCASSLGTGGGGYTFGSGTRLTVV.

The chain combines TRBV30 with TRBJ1-1, with 7 positions matching TRBD1. Trimming removed 3 bases from V and 0 bases from J; junction bases left unmatched: 1. The CDR3 spans 13 residues. The V gene's germline CDR1 is GTSNPN and CDR2 SVGIG (reference sequence). For the CDR3, the DNA is TGTGCCTGGAGGGGACAGTTGAACACTGAAGCTTTCTTT. This sequence encodes CAWRGQLNTEAFF.

This chain joins TRBV5-1 and TRBJ2-1; 7 bases line up with TRBD2. Looked up from germline, CDR1 is SGHRS and CDR2 is YFSETQ. V was pared by 4 bases and J by 6 bases, with 7 bases of the junction left unmatched. The CDR3 consists of 14 residues. CDR3 residues: CASSLGLAVNEQFF. As DNA, the CDR3 is TGCGCCAGCAGCCTCGGCCTAGCGGTCAATGAGCAGTTCTTC.

This chain joins TRBV28 and TRBJ2-1; no definite D call. Trimming took 3 bases from V and 0 from J, leaving 3 bases between them. CDR1 is MDHEN, CDR2 SYDVKM, per germline. The CDR3 runs to 13 residues. CDR3 sequence: CASSLFSYNEQFF. The CDR3 coding sequence is TGTGCCAGCAGTTTGTTCTCCTACAATGAGCAGTTCTTC.

CDR3 protein: CAWSVWGAPGETQYF. The DNA of the CDR3 is TGTGCCTGGAGTGTCTGGGGGGCCCCGGGGGAGACCCAGTACTTC. This sequence joins TRBV30 and TRBJ2-5; D assignment may be TRBD1 or TRBD2 (6 bases each). The ends were cut back, 0 bases at V and 5 bases at J, with 16 bases in the middle. CDR1 is GTSNPN and CDR2 is SVGIG in the germline V gene (reference sequence). There are 15 residues in the CDR3.

The rearrangement uses TRBV20-1 and TRBJ1-1, with 12 bases matching TRBD1. This CDR3 is 14 amino acids long. V lost 2 bases, J lost 6 bases, and 4 bases stayed unmatched. Germline lookup yields CDR1 DFQATT and CDR2 SNEGSKA (reference sequence). CDR3 residues: CSARLGQGAAEAFF. CDR3 DNA: TGCAGTGCTAGATTGGGACAGGGGGCTGCTGAAGCTTTCTTT.